These 6 T cell receptor beta chains came from one sample sequenced in a study of T and B cells in COVID-19 patients. BIOMED2 TRB-A/B primer pools were used in multiplex TRB PCR. TCRdb recomputed calls from the multiplex PCR reads with MiXCR, one row per CDR3 protein. The sample includes approximately 6,400 distinct CDR3 sequences, approximately 25% seen only once; the top ten take roughly an eighth. Blood genomic DNA input for TRB amplification was roughly 250-500 ng. The specimen was blood. The receptors derive from a human donor with active COVID-19.

This chain links TRBV7-2 with TRBJ1-4, with TRBD1 matching 9 bases. The CDR3 is made up of 16 amino acids. The V gene end was trimmed by 5 bases and the J gene end by 8 bases; junction bases not matched to a gene: 12. CDR1 is SGHTA and CDR2 is FQGNSA in the germline V gene. The CDR3 nucleotides read TGTGCCAGCAGCCCCAGGCGGACAGGGGCGAAGGAAAAACTGTTTTTT. Its translation: CASSPRRTGAKEKLFF.

This clonotype is categorized as medium-sized. The gene calls are TRBV6-5 and TRBJ2-3, with TRBD2 identical over 13 bases. CDR3 size: 17 residues. Germline trimming cut 6 bases from V and 0 bases from J; bases unmatched to any gene: 6. CDR1 MNHEY and CDR2 SVGAGI come from the germline V gene. The CDR3 DNA is TGTGCCAGCAGCCGTGGACTAGCGGGGGCGAGCACAGATACGCAGTATTTT. This sequence encodes CASSRGLAGASTDTQYF.

This clonotype was picked up a small number of times. The chain is built from TRBV6-2 or TRBV6-3 and TRBJ2-5; 8 bases match TRBD2. Germline-derived CDR1 and CDR2 are MNHEY and SVGEGT. The CDR3 loop spans 17 amino acids. Trimming took 2 bases from V and 4 from J; bases not matched to a gene: 12. CDR3 sequence (DNA): TGTGCCAGCAGTTACGTCATAACGGGGGGGCCCGGAGAGACCCAGTACTTC. It encodes CASSYVITGGPGETQYF.

The chain employs TRBV6-1 and TRBJ1-3; unclear D gene. CDR1 MNHNS and CDR2 SASEGT come from the germline V gene. This CDR3 is 15 amino acids long. Trimming removed 5 bases from V and 4 bases from J, with 15 bases in between. The chain's CDR3 is CASSKRAIGGNTIYF. The CDR3 nucleotides are TGTGCCAGCAGTAAACGGGCGATTGGAGGAAACACCATATATTTT.

The rearrangement uses TRBV5-4 and TRBJ2-3, with 12 bases that match TRBD2. The CDR3 consists of 16 residues. The germline V gene encodes CDR1 SGHNT and CDR2 YYREEE (reference sequence). The V segment lost 4 bases and the J segment 4 bases; nucleotides outside the gene matches: 7. The CDR3 bases are TGTGCCAGCAGCCCCCGGACTAGCGGGGTGTCAGATACGCAGTATTTT. Encoded protein: CASSPRTSGVSDTQYF.

This clonotype is labeled medium-sized. The genes are TRBV6-2 or TRBV6-3 and TRBJ1-2; D call uncertain. The CDR3 is made up of 12 amino acids. The germline V and J ends were trimmed by 2 bases and 1 base, with 2 bases remaining between them. Germline V CDR1 and CDR2: MNHEY, SVGEGT. This CDR3 is CASSYGNYGYTF. The CDR3 nucleotides are TGTGCCAGCAGTTACGGTAACTATGGCTACACCTTC.